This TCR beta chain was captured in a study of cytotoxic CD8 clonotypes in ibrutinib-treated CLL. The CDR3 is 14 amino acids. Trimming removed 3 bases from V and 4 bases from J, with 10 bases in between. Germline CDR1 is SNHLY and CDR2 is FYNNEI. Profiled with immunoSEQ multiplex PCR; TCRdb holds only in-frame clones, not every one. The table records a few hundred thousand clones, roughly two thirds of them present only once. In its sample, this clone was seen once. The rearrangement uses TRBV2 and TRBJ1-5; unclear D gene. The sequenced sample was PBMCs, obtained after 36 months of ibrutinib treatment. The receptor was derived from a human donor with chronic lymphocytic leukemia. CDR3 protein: CASSDRRQNQPQHF. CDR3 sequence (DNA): TGTGCCAGCAGTGACCGGCGTCAGAATCAGCCCCAGCATTTT. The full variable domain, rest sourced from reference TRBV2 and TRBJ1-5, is EPEVTQTPSHQVTQMGQEVILRCVPISNHLYFYWYRQILGQKVEFLVSFYNNEISEKSEIFDDQFSVERPDGSNFTLKIRSTKLEDSAMYFCASSDRRQNQPQHFGDGTRLSIL.